The 7 T cell receptor beta chains given below trace back to one sample, sequenced in a study of blood T cells in healthy people across ages. A second PCR, run for about 7 to 12 cycles, used a sample-barcoded 5' primer plus a J-beta primer mix. TCRdb analysed the 5' RACE reads with MiXCR anew, one entry per CDR3 protein. The sample holds about 1,500,000 distinct CDR3 sequences, under 30% seen once. Sample: blood. These receptor sequences come from a woman in her twenties or thirties in good health.

The rearrangement uses TRBV12-3 or TRBV12-4 and TRBJ2-5; perhaps TRBD2 as D (6 bases). V gave up 10 bases and J gave up 2 bases, with 14 bases separating them. CDR3 length equals 13 residues. The CDR3 loop is CATTGLLQETQYF. The CDR3 region has the DNA TGTGCCACTACGGGACTGCTGCAAGAGACCCAGTACTTC.

With respect to this clonotype: A clone one base away is much larger, so this may be a read error. This sequence joins TRBV4-1 and TRBJ2-7; 8 nucleotides match TRBD1. Trimming at V came to 4 bases and at J to 7 bases, leaving 15 bases not matched to a gene. This CDR3 region has 16 residues. Germline V gene sequence: CDR1 MGHRA, CDR2 YSYEKL. The CDR3 nucleotides are TGCGCCAGCAGCCGGTTTTCGGGAGACAGGGGTGAAGAGCAGTACTTC. It is translated as CASSRFSGDRGEEQYF.

The chain links TRBV5-1 to TRBJ2-7, with 10 bases that match TRBD1. Germline V lookup: CDR1 SGHRS, CDR2 YFSETQ. V gave up 4 bases and J gave up 6 bases; unmatched junction bases: 7. The CDR3 covers 14 residues. CDR3 amino acids: CASSQGQGKGEQYF. The DNA for the CDR3 is TGCGCCAGCAGCCAGGGACAGGGGAAAGGCGAGCAGTACTTC.

This clonotype was counted only a few times. The V call is TRBV9, the J call TRBJ2-3; D is unclear. The CDR3 length is 14 residues. The germline gives CDR1 SGDLS, CDR2 YYNGEE. Trimming removed 4 bases at V and 1 base at J, with 10 bases between. The CDR3 bases are TGTGCCAGCAGCCCTAACAGTGGCACAGATACGCAGTATTTT. Its protein product is CASSPNSGTDTQYF.

About this clonotype: This may come from a read error, since a much larger clone is one base off. The chain uses TRBV6-2 or TRBV6-3 and TRBJ2-4, with 7 bases aligning to TRBD1. The J call may be in error: the DNA end matches TRBJ2-5 better. Germline loops: CDR1 MNHEY, CDR2 SVGEGT. The length of the CDR3 is 14 residues. For the CDR3, the DNA is TGTGCCGGCAGTGCGACAGGGAAGGGAGAGACCCAGTACTTC. Protein: CAGSATGKGETQYF.

This clonotype appeared many times. The rearrangement uses TRBV20-1 and TRBJ2-7; tentative D call: TRBD1 (5 bases). Germline CDR1 reads DFQATT; CDR2 reads SNEGSKA (reference sequence). V was pared by 2 bases and J by 4 bases, with 15 bases between. The CDR3 length is 14 residues. CDR3 sequence reads: CSARSAGFEYEQYF. The CDR3 nucleotides are TGCAGTGCTAGATCGGCAGGGTTTGAATACGAGCAGTACTTC.

The gene calls are TRBV20-1 and TRBJ1-1; D is possibly TRBD1 (5 bases). The CDR3 extends over 14 amino acids. V lost 3 bases and J lost 5, with 16 bases in between. From germline, CDR1 is DFQATT and CDR2 SNEGSKA (reference sequence). CDR3 nucleotide sequence: TGCAGTGCTAGCAATGGGGGGTCGGTAACTGAAGCTTTCTTT. Its translation: CSASNGGSVTEAFF.